This T cell receptor (beta chain) was sequenced during a study of siplizumab effects on memory and regulatory T cells. Overall study results and limits: Memory cells that were CD4+ and unstimulated gave rise to alloreactive sequences, which siplizumab significantly reduced. Few alloreactive clones mapped to unstimulated subsets. Naive T cells apparently outstripped memory cells in diversity and seemed major alloresponse contributors.

Only in-frame clones appear in the TCRdb table, and some are missing; sequencing was by immunoSEQ multiplex PCR. This table holds 55,000 to 70,000 clones, more than 85% found once. Details on this clone: Antigen: not known.

Germline V CDR1 and CDR2: MRHNA, SNTAGT. Trimming removed 2 bases at V and 6 bases at J, with 11 bases between. This CDR3 comprises 14 residues. V is TRBV6-4 and J is TRBJ2-1, with D perhaps TRBD2 (5 bases). The sequenced sample consisted of CD8+ T cells sorted from blood. The sequence was collected from a human donor in good health. Here the CDR3 reads CASSDTAAANEQFF. The CDR3 bases are TGTGCCAGCAGTGACACGGCAGCGGCCAATGAGCAGTTCTTC.